Presented here are 19 T cell receptor beta chains from one specimen sequenced in a study of human T cells and chemical hapten exposure. TCRdb independently ran MiXCR on the RACE reads; one entry per CDR3 protein. The sample has roughly 100,000 distinct CDR3 sequences, about 8.8% seen once. Time point described: healthy volunteer bleed at 2 weeks. Unfractionated whole blood was the source from which total RNA was extracted. Sequencing used whole blood. Receptor source: a female donor in good health. Some clones in this sample may be carry-over from other donors' samples.

The chain employs TRBV28 and TRBJ1-1, with D unclear. V lost 6 bases to trimming and J lost 1 base, with 9 bases between them. This CDR3 region has 13 residues. CDR1 MDHEN and CDR2 SYDVKM come from the germline V gene. In DNA form, the CDR3 reads TGTGCCAGCAGCGCGACATCGAACACTGAAGCTTTCTTT. Translation: CASSATSNTEAFF.

In this sample, this clonotype turned up a few times. This sequence joins TRBV6-1 and TRBJ1-2; 7 bases fit TRBD1. J was trimmed by 4 bases and V by 6 bases; bases with no gene match: 8. CDR1 MNHNS and CDR2 SASEGT come from the germline V gene. This CDR3 contains 14 residues. CDR3 loop: CASSEPGQIYGYTF. The CDR3 nucleotides read TGTGCCAGCAGCGAACCGGGACAGATCTATGGCTACACCTTC.

This clonotype was counted a few times. In this CDR3 the conserved last residue, phenylalanine or tryptophan, is missing, so a read error is likely. The chain couples TRBV18 to TRBJ1-1, with D possibly TRBD1 on 6 matching bases. This CDR3 has 13 amino acids. From germline, CDR1 is KGHSH and CDR2 LQKENI. Trimming removed 10 bases from V and 8 bases from J, with 20 bases in between. The DNA of the CDR3 is TGTGCCATCCTCCTCAACCGGGGACACGAAGCTTTCTTA. This gives the protein CAILLNRGHEAFL.

This sequence joins TRBV12-3 or TRBV12-4 and TRBJ2-7; D is perhaps TRBD2 (6 bases). The CDR3 is made up of 14 amino acids. Trimming took 6 bases from V and 6 from J, leaving 18 bases between them. CDR3 sequence reads: CASRAPGEWGEQYF. CDR3 DNA: TGTGCCAGCAGGGCCCCGGGGGAATGGGGCGAGCAGTACTTC.

This clonotype was observed a few times. This chain connects TRBV21-1 to TRBJ2-7; the table calls TRBD2, which could not be checked here. TRBV21-1 is classified as a pseudogene. The CDR3 sequence is 16 residues long. The CDR3 protein is CASSKSTSGSPYEQYF. CDR3 in DNA: TGTGCCAGCAGCAAGTCTACTAGCGGGAGTCCCTACGAGCAGTACTTC.

This clonotype was seen a handful of times. The chain carries TRBV5-1 and TRBJ1-1, with D uncertain. This CDR3 contains 15 residues. V was cut by 0 bases and J by 0 bases, with 9 bases left in between. Germline assignment: CDR1 SGHRS and CDR2 YFSETQ. This CDR3 reads CASSLVAGLNTEAFF. DNA of the CDR3: TGCGCCAGCAGCTTGGTGGCGGGCCTGAACACTGAAGCTTTCTTT.

This clonotype came up a few times. The rearrangement links TRBV28 to TRBJ1-5; no clear D gene. CDR1 and CDR2 (germline): MDHEN, SYDVKM. The CDR3 extends over 13 amino acids. Between the trimmed V and J ends, which lost 7 bases and 0 bases, there was a span of 7 bases. DNA of the CDR3: TGTGCCAGCACGAGATATAGCAATCAGCCCCAGCATTTT. Translating gives CASTRYSNQPQHF.

Concerning this clonotype: With a much larger clone just one base away, this may be a read error. The gene calls are TRBV5-1 and TRBJ2-7; unclear D gene. The germline V gene has CDR1 SGHRS and CDR2 YFSETQ. The CDR3 length is 11 residues. This CDR3 is CVSSLEREQYF. CDR3 coding DNA: TGCGTCAGCAGCTTGGAGCGCGAGCAGTACTTC. Supplemented by reference TRBV5-1 and TRBJ2-7, the full variable domain reads KAGVTQTPRYLIKTRGQQVTLSCSPISGHRSVSWYQQTPGQGLQFLFEYFSETQRNKGNFPGRFSGRQFSNSRSEMNVSTLELGDSALYLCVSSLEREQYFGPGTRLTVT.

This clonotype was seen ten or more times. The chain recombines TRBV21-1 with TRBJ2-5; the table names TRBD1, a call not compared with the DNA. TRBV21-1 is given as a pseudogene. This CDR3 is built from 15 residues. The chain's CDR3 is CASSFGTGRRETQYF. The CDR3, as DNA: TGTGCCAGCAGCTTCGGGACAGGGCGTCGGGAGACCCAGTACTTC.

The sample holds a few counts of this clonotype. The chain combines TRBV6-5 with TRBJ2-3; D call uncertain. Germline V CDR1 and CDR2: MNHEY, SVGAGI. V lost 6 bases and J lost 1, with 5 bases in between. CDR3 length: 12 residues. CDR3: CASRTRTDTQYF. The CDR3 nucleotides read TGTGCCAGCAGGACCCGCACAGATACGCAGTATTTT.

The V call is TRBV29-1, the J call TRBJ2-1, with TRBD2 matching 10 bases. Germline lookup yields CDR1 SQVTM and CDR2 ANQGSEA. The trim removed 4 bases at V and 7 bases at J, leaving 10 bases unmatched. The CDR3 is 15 amino acids. The CDR3 region is CSVVGSGRSGNEQFF. The CDR3 DNA reads as TGCAGCGTTGTTGGTAGCGGGAGGTCGGGGAATGAGCAGTTCTTC.

The chain employs TRBV25-1 and TRBJ2-7; a possible D gene is TRBD1 (6 bases). Germline assignment: CDR1 MGHDK and CDR2 SYGVNS. The CDR3 consists of 19 residues. V dropped 0 bases and J dropped 5 bases, with 26 bases sitting between them. The CDR3 DNA is TGTGCCAGCAGTGAATATATTCTTGGGGGCAGCGAGGCCGCCGACGAGCAGTACTTC. It yields the protein CASSEYILGGSEAADEQYF.

The genes are TRBV7-3 and TRBJ2-3, with 12 bases aligning to TRBD2. The CDR3 is 15 amino acids. The V segment lost 5 bases and the J segment 3 bases; nucleotides outside the gene matches: 3. Germline V lookup: CDR1 SGHTA, CDR2 FQGTGA. The CDR3 protein is CASSRTSGATDTQYF. For the CDR3, the DNA is TGTGCCAGCAGCCGGACTAGCGGGGCGACAGATACGCAGTATTTT.

In its sample, this clonotype was seen a few times. The genes are TRBV7-9 and TRBJ2-1, with 12 bases identical to TRBD2. V lost 4 bases, J lost 5 bases, and 9 bases stayed unmatched. CDR3 size: 17 residues. CDR1 is SEHNR, CDR2 FQNEAQ, per germline (reference sequence). CDR3 amino acids: CASSWRVLAGGHNEQFF. The CDR3 bases are TGTGCCAGCAGCTGGCGGGTTCTAGCGGGAGGGCACAATGAGCAGTTCTTC. Based on the CDR3 plus reference TRBV7-9 and TRBJ2-1, the full variable domain is DTGVSQNPRHKITKRGQNVTFRCDPISEHNRLYWYRQTLGQGPEFLTYFQNEAQLEKSRLLSDRFSAERPKGSFSTLEIQRTEQGDSAMYLCASSWRVLAGGHNEQFFGPGTRLTVL.

This clonotype turned up a few times. The V gene is TRBV5-1, the J gene TRBJ2-5, with D unclear. CDR1 SGHRS and CDR2 YFSETQ come from the germline V gene. The CDR3 runs 15 residues. V gave up 1 base and J gave up 1 base, with 11 bases separating them. CDR3 nucleotides: TGCGCCAGCAGCTTGATCCCAGGCACCCAAGAGACCCAGTACTTC. It translates to CASSLIPGTQETQYF.

This clonotype has a handful of counts. The rearrangement joins TRBV29-1 to TRBJ2-1; TRBD1 matches at 9 bases. Germline V gene sequence: CDR1 SQVTM, CDR2 ANQGSEA. The junction had 11 bases not matched to a gene; V was cut back by 2 bases and J by 12 bases. The CDR3 contains 14 residues. The CDR3 DNA is TGCAGCGTTGAATCCGCCGATGAGGACAGGGGGCAGTTCTTC. Translation gives CSVESADEDRGQFF.

This clonotype has only a few counts. The rearrangement uses TRBV7-3 and TRBJ2-6, with D unresolved. CDR1 is SGHTA, CDR2 FQGTGA, per germline. The V and J ends lost 4 bases and 2 bases respectively, with 6 bases between them. CDR3 size: 14 residues. CDR3 region: CASSSQPGANVLTF. The CDR3 bases are TGTGCCAGCAGCTCCCAACCTGGGGCCAACGTCCTGACTTTC.

This clonotype was found a few times. The V and J genes are TRBV29-1 and TRBJ2-7; 8 bases fit TRBD1. This CDR3 comprises 11 residues. V shed 7 bases and J 5 bases; nucleotides not matched to a gene: 4. Germline V gene data show CDR1 as SQVTM and CDR2 as ANQGSEA. CDR3 in DNA: TGCAGCGCGACAGGGGCAAACGAGCAGTACTTC. Protein product: CSATGANEQYF.

The gene calls are TRBV5-4 and TRBJ2-5; possible D gene TRBD1, 5 bases. The germline V and J ends were trimmed by 0 bases and 3 bases, with 12 bases remaining between them. This CDR3 is built from 15 residues. The germline CDR1 and CDR2 sequences are SGHNT and YYREEE (reference sequence). The CDR3 DNA reads as TGTGCCAGCAGCTTGGAGTTAGTCAGGGAAGAGACCCAGTACTTC. This codes for CASSLELVREETQYF.